Shown below are 21 T cell receptor beta chains from a single sample sequenced in a study of cytotoxic CD8 clonotypes in ibrutinib-treated CLL. Using immunoSEQ multiplex PCR, the repertoire was profiled, and TCRdb retains in-frame clones only, with some absent. The repertoire holds 73,000 or so clones, with around 65% as singletons. Sequenced material: PBMCs, taken after 12 months of ibrutinib treatment. These receptor sequences come from a human donor with chronic lymphocytic leukemia.

This clone occurred a few times. This sequence joins TRBV10-3 and TRBJ1-6; D gene ambiguous. V was trimmed by 7 bases and J by 10 bases, leaving 14 bases between them. Germline V gene data show CDR1 as ENHRY and CDR2 as SYGVKD. CDR3 length: 13 amino acids. The CDR3 region is CAITPGSQSPLHF. CDR3 in DNA: TGTGCCATCACGCCGGGTTCCCAATCACCCCTCCACTTT.

The chain links TRBV7-2 to TRBJ1-1; D is ambiguous. V shed 5 bases and J shed 1 base, with 11 bases lying between them. The CDR3 contains 14 residues. CDR1 is SGHTA and CDR2 is FQGNSA in the germline V gene. The CDR3 loop is CASSPGYGNTEAFF. The CDR3 DNA reads TGTGCCAGCAGCCCTGGCTATGGGAACACTGAAGCTTTCTTT.

A few counts support this clone. The J gene is TRBJ1-2, the V gene TRBV7-9; TRBD1 might be the D (6 bases). Germline CDR1 SEHNR, CDR2 FQNEAQ (reference sequence). The CDR3 has 16 amino acids. The V and J ends lost 3 bases and 4 bases respectively, with 18 bases between them. CDR3 protein: CASSFLSRTASYGYTF. The CDR3 DNA is TGTGCCAGCAGCTTCCTTAGCAGGACAGCTTCCTATGGCTACACCTTC. The entire variable domain, with the rest obtained from reference TRBV7-9 and TRBJ1-2, is as follows: DTGVSQNPRHKITKRGQNVTFRCDPISEHNRLYWYRQTLGQGPEFLTYFQNEAQLEKSRLLSDRFSAERPKGSFSTLEIQRTEQGDSAMYLCASSFLSRTASYGYTFGSGTRLTVV.

The chain employs TRBV7-9 and TRBJ2-5, with TRBD1 matching 7 bases. This CDR3 comprises 13 residues. The V segment lost 2 bases and the J segment 5 bases; nucleotides outside the gene matches: 2. Germline-derived CDR1 and CDR2 are SEHNR and FQNEAQ (reference sequence). CDR3 in amino acids: CASSLFRGETQYF. The CDR3 DNA reads TGTGCCAGCAGCTTATTCAGGGGGGAGACCCAGTACTTC.

The chain uses TRBV11-3 and TRBJ2-2; D is uncertain. There are 15 residues in the CDR3. CDR1 is SGHNT, CDR2 YENEEA, per germline. Trimming removed 4 bases at V and 5 bases at J, with 14 bases between. The CDR3 DNA sequence: TGTGCCAGCAGCTCAGTTGGTGGAGTAACCGGGGAGCTGTTTTTT. Its protein is CASSSVGGVTGELFF.

This clone has a handful of counts. The gene calls are TRBV2 and TRBJ1-5; 7 bases align to TRBD1. CDR3 size: 14 residues. The J segment lost 3 bases and the V segment lost 4 bases, leaving 3 bases of the junction unmatched. Per germline, CDR1 SNHLY and CDR2 FYNNEI. CDR3 residues: CASSGGQFNQPQHF. For the CDR3, the DNA is TGTGCCAGCAGTGGGGGACAGTTCAATCAGCCCCAGCATTTT.

This rearrangement joins TRBV5-1 to TRBJ2-3; D remains unclear. CDR1 and CDR2 (germline): SGHRS, YFSETQ. V lost 4 bases, J lost 0 bases, and 9 bases lay in between. CDR3 length: 14 amino acids. CDR3 sequence (DNA): TGCGCCAGCAGCCCCCTTCGGAGCACAGATACGCAGTATTTT. Translating gives CASSPLRSTDTQYF.

The chain joins TRBV5-6 to TRBJ1-4, with 9 bases aligning to TRBD1. Germline V CDR1 and CDR2: SGHDT, YYEEEE. Losses at the gene ends were 1 base for V and 6 bases for J; bases not matched to a gene: 16. The CDR3 spans 19 residues. CDR3 DNA: TGTGCCAGCAGCTTGAACACAGGGGGCGTAGGGATCTCTTATGAAAAACTGTTTTTT. Its protein product is CASSLNTGGVGISYEKLFF.

This clone was found a few times. This chain uses TRBV4-1 with TRBJ1-2; a possible D gene is TRBD1 (5 bases). The CDR3 is made up of 15 amino acids. Trimming took 0 bases from V and 2 from J, leaving 10 bases between them. Germline CDR1 MGHRA, CDR2 YSYEKL. CDR3 sequence: CASSQDSQGNYGYTF. Written as DNA, the CDR3 is TGCGCCAGCAGCCAAGATTCGCAGGGAAACTATGGCTACACCTTC.

The genes are TRBV9 and TRBJ2-3; 11 bases are shared with TRBD2. Germline-derived CDR1 and CDR2 are SGDLS and YYNGEE. The CDR3 is 16 amino acids. V lost 0 bases to trimming and J lost 2 bases; unmatched junction nucleotides: 2. The DNA of the CDR3 is TGTGCCAGCAGCGTAGAACTAGCGGGGGCCACAGATACGCAGTATTTT. Translation gives CASSVELAGATDTQYF.

The CDR3 loop is CASRMTGGQETQYF. The CDR3 DNA is TGTGCCAGCAGGATGACAGGGGGACAAGAGACCCAGTACTTC. The V gene is TRBV11-2, the J gene TRBJ2-5; 9 nucleotides match TRBD1. The CDR3 runs 14 residues. With 6 bases clipped from V and 2 bases from J, the junction kept 4 bases outside the gene matches. Germline CDR1 and CDR2: SGHAT and FQNNGV.

The gene calls are TRBV5-1 and TRBJ2-2; 7 bases line up with TRBD2. V was pared by 6 bases and J by 1 base, with 6 bases of the junction left unmatched. CDR3 size: 15 residues. CDR1 is SGHRS and CDR2 is YFSETQ in the germline V gene. CDR3 sequence: CASIGGGGNTGELFF. The CDR3 region has the DNA TGCGCCAGCATAGGAGGCGGGGGGAACACCGGGGAGCTGTTTTTT.

The chain uses TRBV10-2 and TRBJ1-1; 7 bases match TRBD1. V shed 6 bases, J shed 2 bases, and the junction held 12 bases outside the gene matches. This CDR3 contains 16 residues. Per germline, CDR1 WSHSY and CDR2 SAAADI. The CDR3 nucleotides are TGCGCCAGCAGAGATATTAACAGGGGACCTAACACTGAAGCTTTCTTT. Protein product: CASRDINRGPNTEAFF.

This clone has just a few counts. The chain links TRBV7-6 to TRBJ2-2; TRBD1 or TRBD2 may be the D gene (7 bases each). V dropped 5 bases and J dropped 5 bases, with 12 bases sitting between them. Germline CDR1 SGHVS, CDR2 FNYEAQ. The CDR3 contains 14 residues. As DNA, the CDR3 is TGTGCCAGCAGCCAGGGGGGGCATACCGGGGAGCTGTTTTTT. Its protein is CASSQGGHTGELFF.

This clone was observed a handful of times. V is TRBV10-3 and J is TRBJ2-1, with TRBD2 as a possible D gene (5 bases). From germline, CDR1 is ENHRY and CDR2 SYGVKD. The CDR3 is made up of 14 amino acids. Trimming stripped 4 bases from V and 3 bases from J, with 10 bases between. The CDR3 DNA sequence: TGTGCCATCAGTGTCGGACGGGGCTACAATGAGCAGTTCTTC. It codes for CAISVGRGYNEQFF.

The chain joins TRBV4-3 to TRBJ1-2; 11 bases agree with TRBD1. CDR3 length: 15 amino acids. Trimming at V came to 3 bases and at J to 0 bases, leaving 0 bases not matched to a gene. Germline-derived CDR1 and CDR2 are LGHNA and YSLEER. The CDR3 DNA sequence: TGCGCCAGCAGCCAGGGACAGGGGGCTAACTATGGCTACACCTTC. The encoded protein is CASSQGQGANYGYTF.

This clone was picked up a small number of times. The chain uses TRBV9 and TRBJ1-3; weak D call: TRBD1 (5 bases). Per germline, CDR1 SGDLS and CDR2 YYNGEE. V was shortened by 0 bases and J by 4 bases, with 11 bases between the two germline ends. The CDR3 consists of 15 residues. The CDR3 sequence: CASSVVGTPGNTIYF. CDR3 bases: TGTGCCAGCAGCGTAGTAGGGACCCCCGGAAACACCATATATTTT.

This rearrangement joins TRBV5-4 to TRBJ2-5, with TRBD2 matching over 8 bases. Per germline, CDR1 SGHNT and CDR2 YYREEE (reference sequence). There are 13 residues in the CDR3. J gave up 5 bases and V 0 bases, and 0 bases lay outside the gene matches. DNA of the CDR3: TGTGCCAGCAGCTTGGCGGGGGGGGAGACCCAGTACTTC. Residues: CASSLAGGETQYF.

This clone occurred a few times. The rearrangement joins TRBV5-6 to TRBJ1-6; D gene unclear. There are 16 residues in the CDR3. Germline-derived CDR1 and CDR2 are SGHDT and YYEEEE. Trimming removed 5 bases from V and 0 bases from J, with 12 bases in between. The CDR3 region has the DNA TGTGCCAGCAGTCCTGGAGGGAGCTCCTATAATTCACCCCTCCACTTT. Translating gives CASSPGGSSYNSPLHF.

The chain combines TRBV6-1 with TRBJ2-5; D is tentatively TRBD1 or TRBD2 (5 bases each). This CDR3 has 14 residues. CDR1 and CDR2 from the germline V gene are MNHNS and SASEGT. The V end was cut by 6 bases, the J end by 3 bases, with 14 bases between. The CDR3 DNA reads TGTGCCAGCAGCTACCGGGACCGGGAAGAGACCCAGTACTTC. Translated: CASSYRDREETQYF.

The chain employs TRBV13 and TRBJ2-3; TRBD2 matches at 7 bases. Per the germline V gene, CDR1 is PRHDT and CDR2 is FYEKMQ (reference sequence). V lost 5 bases to trimming and J lost 2 bases; unmatched junction nucleotides: 1. The CDR3 is 13 amino acids. CDR3 bases: TGTGCCAGCAGCACTAGCGCCACAGATACGCAGTATTTT. It is translated as CASSTSATDTQYF.